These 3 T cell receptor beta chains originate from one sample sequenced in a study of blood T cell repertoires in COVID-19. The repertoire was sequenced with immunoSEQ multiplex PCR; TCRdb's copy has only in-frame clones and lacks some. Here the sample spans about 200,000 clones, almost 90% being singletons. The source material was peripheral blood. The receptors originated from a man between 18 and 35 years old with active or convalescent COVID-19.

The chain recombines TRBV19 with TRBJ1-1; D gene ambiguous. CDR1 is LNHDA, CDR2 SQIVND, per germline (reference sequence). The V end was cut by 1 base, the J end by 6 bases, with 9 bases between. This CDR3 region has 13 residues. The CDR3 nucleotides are TGTGCCAGTAGTATAGGTGTCGGGGCTGAAGCTTTCTTT. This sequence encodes CASSIGVGAEAFF.

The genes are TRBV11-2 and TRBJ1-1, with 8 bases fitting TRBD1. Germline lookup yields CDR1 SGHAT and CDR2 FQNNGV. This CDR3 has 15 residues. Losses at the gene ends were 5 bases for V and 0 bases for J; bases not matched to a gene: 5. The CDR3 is CASSARGRLNTEAFF. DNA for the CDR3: TGTGCCAGCAGCGCCAGGGGGCGCTTGAACACTGAAGCTTTCTTT. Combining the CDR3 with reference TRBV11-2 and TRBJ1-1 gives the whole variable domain EAGVAQSPRYKIIEKRQSVAFWCNPISGHATLYWYQQILGQGPKLLIQFQNNGVVDDSQLPKDRFSAERLKGVDSTLKIQPAKLEDSAVYLCASSARGRLNTEAFFGQGTRLTVV.

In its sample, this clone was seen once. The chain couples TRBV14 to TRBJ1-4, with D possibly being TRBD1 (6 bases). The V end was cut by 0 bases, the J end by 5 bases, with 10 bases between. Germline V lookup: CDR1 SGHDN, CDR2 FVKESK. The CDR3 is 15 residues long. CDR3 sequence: CASSQDWGGNEKLFF. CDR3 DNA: TGTGCCAGCAGCCAAGATTGGGGGGGCAATGAAAAACTGTTTTTT.